Shown below are 21 T cell receptor beta chains from a single sample sequenced in a study of technical replicates of blood from a handful of donors. Produced via immunoSEQ multiplex PCR; TCRdb's table is partial and in-frame only. The table lists tens of thousands of clones, around nine tenths of them singletons, with under 6.5% in the top ten. Sequencing used PBMCs. These receptors all stem from a human donor in good health. Some clones in this sample may be carry-over from other donors' samples.

The J gene is TRBJ2-7, the V gene TRBV11-2; 7 bases map to TRBD1. The CDR3 is 15 residues long. Germline V gives CDR1 SGHAT, CDR2 FQNNGV. V shed 5 bases and J 2 bases; nucleotides not matched to a gene: 9. The CDR3 spells CASSVTGIWTYEQYF. DNA of the CDR3: TGTGCCAGCAGCGTGACAGGGATATGGACCTACGAGCAGTACTTC.

The genes are TRBV5-4 and TRBJ1-4; D may be TRBD1 (5 bases). The germline gives CDR1 SGHNT, CDR2 YYREEE (reference sequence). Trimming took 2 bases from V and 7 from J, leaving 12 bases between them. The CDR3 is 14 amino acids. The DNA of the CDR3 is TGTGCCAGCAGCTTACCTAACCAGGGTGAAAAACTGTTTTTT. This encodes CASSLPNQGEKLFF.

The chain employs TRBV6-4 and TRBJ1-1; TRBD1 is a possible D gene (5 bases). V shed 4 bases and J shed 4 bases, with 10 bases lying between them. Germline CDR1 and CDR2: MRHNA and SNTAGT. CDR3 size: 13 residues. The CDR3 DNA reads TGTGCCAGCAGTGCTGGGGCGACCACTGAAGCTTTCTTT. Its protein product is CASSAGATTEAFF.

The chain couples TRBV4-2 to TRBJ2-3; 9 bases line up with TRBD2. The CDR3 has 20 amino acids. V trimming: 1 base; J trimming: 0 bases; junction bases outside the gene matches: 14. CDR1 is LGHNA and CDR2 is YNFKEQ in the germline V gene. DNA of the CDR3: TGTGCCAGCAGCCAAGGAAATAGCGGGGGACCCTCAACTAGCACAGATACGCAGTATTTT. It is translated as CASSQGNSGGPSTSTDTQYF.

This clone was seen a single time. The chain links TRBV4-3 to TRBJ1-2; TRBD1 aligns across 8 bases. The CDR3 spans 18 residues. Germline V gene data show CDR1 as LGHNA and CDR2 as YSLEER. V lost 4 bases to trimming and J lost 8 bases; unmatched junction nucleotides: 21. The CDR3 is CASSLFWTGNPKTGGYTF. In DNA form, the CDR3 reads TGCGCCAGCAGCCTTTTTTGGACAGGGAATCCAAAAACTGGGGGCTACACCTTC.

The DNA of the CDR3 is TGCAGCGTTGGGGGGGTCGAGCAGTTCTTC. Translating gives CSVGGVEQFF. This chain connects TRBV29-1 to TRBJ2-1; D possibly corresponds to TRBD2 (6 bases). From germline, CDR1 is SQVTM and CDR2 ANQGSEA. The V end lost 4 bases, the J end lost 10 bases, and 8 bases lay between the germline ends. The CDR3 consists of 10 residues.

CDR3 protein: CASSLVRGVDYEQYF. Here the CDR3 DNA reads TGCGCCAGCAGCTTGGTAAGGGGCGTCGATTACGAGCAGTACTTC. The V gene is TRBV5-1, the J gene TRBJ2-7; maybe TRBD1 (5 bases). Germline V gene data show CDR1 as SGHRS and CDR2 as YFSETQ. This CDR3 region has 15 residues. Deletions cut 0 bases from V and 4 bases from J, with 14 bases between.

This clone is medium-sized. The gene calls are TRBV11-2 and TRBJ2-5; TRBD2 aligns across 8 bases. Unmatched junction bases numbered 12, after V lost 7 bases and J lost 5 bases. Per germline, CDR1 SGHAT and CDR2 FQNNGV. The CDR3 is made up of 15 amino acids. The CDR3 spells CASTAWPAGEETQYF. The CDR3 coding sequence is TGTGCCAGCACTGCTTGGCCAGCGGGGGAGGAGACCCAGTACTTC.

This clone was seen a few times. The chain recombines TRBV5-4 with TRBJ2-7; a possible D gene is TRBD1 (6 bases). Trimming stripped 4 bases from V and 10 bases from J, with 18 bases between. CDR1 and CDR2 (germline): SGHNT, YYREEE (reference sequence). This CDR3 has 13 residues. The CDR3 DNA is TGTGCCAGCAGCCCCGTAGGGGGACAACGACAGTACTTC. This translates into CASSPVGGQRQYF.

The rearrangement uses TRBV10-1 and TRBJ1-4; a possible D gene is TRBD1 (5 bases). The germline CDR1 and CDR2 sequences are WNHNN and SYGVQD (reference sequence). The CDR3 is 16 residues long. Trimming cost V 1 base and J 7 bases, with 16 bases left between them. CDR3: CASSEFSQDTGEKLFF. CDR3 DNA sequence: TGCGCCAGCAGTGAGTTTAGCCAGGACACCGGTGAAAAACTGTTTTTT.

This sequence joins TRBV7-8 and TRBJ2-1, with 9 bases matching TRBD1. The CDR3 is 15 residues long. V lost 3 bases, J lost 9 bases, and 9 bases stayed unmatched. The germline gives CDR1 SGHVS, CDR2 FQNEAQ. In DNA, the CDR3 is TGTGCCAGCAGCTTGTACGGACAGGGGATTCTTGAGCAGTTCTTC. Its translation: CASSLYGQGILEQFF.

The V call is TRBV11-2, the J call TRBJ2-5, with D perhaps TRBD2 (6 bases). The length of the CDR3 is 13 residues. CDR1 is SGHAT, CDR2 FQNNGV, per germline. Trimming left V 0 bases short and J 5 bases short, with 7 bases between. CDR3 protein: CASSLDGGETQYF. As DNA, the CDR3 is TGTGCCAGCAGCTTAGATGGGGGGGAGACCCAGTACTTC.

CDR3 loop: CASSSRVTVAHEQYF. DNA of the CDR3: TGTGCCAGCAGCTCCCGAGTGACAGTTGCCCACGAGCAGTACTTC. The rearrangement joins TRBV7-2 to TRBJ2-7, with D possibly matching TRBD1 (5 bases). In germline, CDR1 is SGHTA, CDR2 FQGNSA. V was clipped by 4 bases and J by 5 bases, with 18 bases between them. The CDR3 loop spans 15 amino acids. Full variable domain (rest looked up from reference TRBV7-2 and TRBJ2-7): GAGVSQSPSNKVTEKGKDVELRCDPISGHTALYWYRQSLGQGLEFLIYFQGNSAPDKSGLPSDRFSAERTGGSVSTLTIQRTQQEDSAVYLCASSSRVTVAHEQYFGPGTRLTVT.

In this sample, this clone turned up once. The J gene is TRBJ1-2, the V gene TRBV5-1, with D perhaps TRBD1 (5 bases). The CDR3 loop spans 16 amino acids. Germline V gene data show CDR1 as SGHRS and CDR2 as YFSETQ. V shed 4 bases and J shed 1 base, with 17 bases lying between them. Written as DNA, the CDR3 is TGCGCCAGCAGCCCTGGCGGTGGCAGGGATAACTATGGCTACACCTTC. Encoded protein: CASSPGGGRDNYGYTF.

The V and J genes are TRBV5-1 and TRBJ1-4, with 9 bases matching TRBD1. CDR3 length equals 18 residues. Germline CDR1 reads SGHRS; CDR2 reads YFSETQ. V trimming: 1 base; J trimming: 2 bases; junction bases outside the gene matches: 9. Here the CDR3 DNA reads TGCGCCAGCAGCTTGTCCTGGACAGGGGCTTCCACTAATGAAAAACTGTTTTTT. Its translation is CASSLSWTGASTNEKLFF. Full variable domain (rest looked up from reference TRBV5-1 and TRBJ1-4): KAGVTQTPRYLIKTRGQQVTLSCSPISGHRSVSWYQQTPGQGLQFLFEYFSETQRNKGNFPGRFSGRQFSNSRSEMNVSTLELGDSALYLCASSLSWTGASTNEKLFFGSGTQLSVL.

The V gene is TRBV7-9, the J gene TRBJ2-1; 12 positions agree with TRBD2. This CDR3 has 15 residues. Trimming at V came to 5 bases and at J to 4 bases, leaving 3 bases not matched to a gene. CDR1 is SEHNR and CDR2 is FQNEAQ in the germline V gene (reference sequence). CDR3 residues: CASSLTSGRYNEQFF. The CDR3 DNA reads as TGTGCCAGCAGCCTCACTAGCGGGAGGTACAATGAGCAGTTCTTC.

The J gene is TRBJ1-1, the V gene TRBV7-9; weak D call: TRBD1 (6 bases). The V gene lost 5 bases and the J gene lost 5 bases, with 12 bases spanning the gap. The CDR3 has 13 amino acids. Germline V lookup: CDR1 SEHNR, CDR2 FQNEAQ (reference sequence). The CDR3, as DNA: TGTGCCAGCAGCCTACAGGGCGGTACTGAAGCTTTCTTT. This codes for CASSLQGGTEAFF.

The chain employs TRBV6-5 and TRBJ1-4; D remains unclear. Deletions cut 7 bases from V and 0 bases from J, with 12 bases between. Germline V CDR1 and CDR2: MNHEY, SVGAGI. This CDR3 has 15 amino acids. This CDR3 is CASKEPPATNEKLFF. Here the CDR3 DNA reads TGTGCCAGCAAGGAGCCTCCTGCAACTAATGAAAAACTGTTTTTT.

As DNA, the CDR3 is TGTGCCAGCAGTTACTCCCGAAGGCCAGGCGAGCAGTACTTC. Translated: CASSYSRRPGEQYF. This chain connects TRBV6-5 to TRBJ2-7; D is unclear. V dropped 0 bases and J dropped 6 bases, with 12 bases sitting between them. The CDR3 length is 14 residues. From germline, CDR1 is MNHEY and CDR2 SVGAGI.

The genes are TRBV4-2 and TRBJ2-5; D perhaps matches TRBD1 (5 bases). V lost 4 bases and J lost 5, with 14 bases in between. The CDR3 totals 14 residues. Germline CDR1 LGHNA, CDR2 YNFKEQ. CDR3 in amino acids: CASSLQARGETQYF. The CDR3 region has the DNA TGTGCCAGCAGCCTACAGGCTCGTGGGGAGACCCAGTACTTC.

The chain links TRBV7-9 to TRBJ2-3; 9 nucleotides match TRBD2. V lost 5 bases, J lost 4 bases, and 7 bases stayed unmatched. CDR3 length: 15 amino acids. The germline CDR1 and CDR2 sequences are SEHNR and FQNEAQ (reference sequence). CDR3 nucleotide sequence: TGTGCCAGCAGCCCCTTAGCGGGAGCCGCAGATACGCAGTATTTT. This translates into CASSPLAGAADTQYF.